One sample yielded the 30 T cell receptor beta chains listed below, sequenced in a study of T cells after yellow fever vaccination. TCRdb analysed the 5' RACE reads with MiXCR anew, one entry per CDR3 protein. The data contain approximately 96,000 distinct CDR3 sequences, more than 7.5% of them seen just once; the ten biggest clones take up around 16%. The sequencing used CD8+ T cells not binding an NS4B(214-222) dextramer, sorted from PBMCs, collected approximately 15 days after the first yellow fever vaccination. The origin of the receptors is a man younger than 35 who received the YFV17D yellow fever vaccine.

This clonotype was recorded a few times. The chain carries TRBV6-1 and TRBJ1-1; D is undetermined. This CDR3 has 14 amino acids. Germline-derived CDR1 and CDR2 are MNHNS and SASEGT. V dropped 10 bases and J dropped 5 bases, with 20 bases sitting between them. Here the CDR3 reads CATHEVRIGTEAFF. The DNA of the CDR3 is TGTGCCACCCACGAGGTTCGAATCGGGACTGAAGCTTTCTTT.

This clonotype showed up many times. The chain carries TRBV6-5 and TRBJ1-1, with D unclear. Germline CDR1 reads MNHEY; CDR2 reads SVGAGI. The V gene lost 6 bases and the J gene lost 1 base, with 9 bases spanning the gap. This CDR3 region has 13 residues. The CDR3 is CASSRPGNTEAFF. DNA for the CDR3: TGTGCCAGCAGCCGGCCCGGGAACACTGAAGCTTTCTTT.

This chain joins TRBV12-3 or TRBV12-4 and TRBJ2-7; TRBD2 is a possible D gene (6 bases). Deletions cut 3 bases from V and 5 bases from J, with 17 bases between. The CDR3 is made up of 15 amino acids. Here the CDR3 DNA reads TGTGCCAGCAGTTTCCGGTTCGGGGGTTACAACGAGCAGTACTTC. Translating gives CASSFRFGGYNEQYF.

This clonotype was counted at least ten times. The gene calls are TRBV7-6 and TRBJ1-6; D remains unclear. V lost 6 bases to trimming and J lost 4 bases, with 13 bases between them. The germline CDR1 and CDR2 sequences are SGHVS and FNYEAQ. The CDR3 runs 15 residues. CDR3 bases: TGTGCCAGCAGTCCGACCGACGCGTATAATTCACCCCTCCACTTT. It encodes CASSPTDAYNSPLHF.

Ten or more counts support this clonotype. The rearrangement links TRBV5-5 to TRBJ2-5; unclear D gene. The CDR3 consists of 12 residues. Between the trimmed V and J ends, which lost 1 base and 5 bases, there was a span of 6 bases. Germline-derived CDR1 and CDR2 are SGHKS and YYEKEE (reference sequence). CDR3 in DNA: TGTGCCAGCAGCTTGTCCGGGGAGACCCAGTACTTC. Protein product: CASSLSGETQYF.

The chain employs TRBV6-6 and TRBJ2-1; the D is unclear. CDR1 MNHNY and CDR2 SVGAGI come from the germline V gene (reference sequence). This CDR3 contains 13 residues. V shed 2 bases and J shed 6 bases, with 8 bases lying between them. CDR3 residues: CASSYEVGNEQFF. The CDR3 DNA reads TGTGCCAGCAGTTACGAGGTCGGCAATGAGCAGTTCTTC.

This chain connects TRBV29-1 to TRBJ2-1, with 11 bases identical to TRBD2. This CDR3 comprises 14 residues. Germline loops: CDR1 SQVTM, CDR2 ANQGSEA. The J segment lost 3 bases and the V segment lost 2 bases, leaving 0 bases of the junction unmatched. Here the CDR3 DNA reads TGCAGCGTTGAAACTAGCGGGGGCTACAATGAGCAGTTCTTC. It translates to CSVETSGGYNEQFF.

This clonotype was detected only a few times. The chain links TRBV28 to TRBJ2-5; D is undetermined. V gave up 2 bases and J gave up 0 bases, with 7 bases separating them. The CDR3 extends over 14 amino acids. Germline CDR1 MDHEN, CDR2 SYDVKM. The CDR3 here is CASSLMENQETQYF. The DNA for the CDR3 is TGTGCCAGCAGTTTAATGGAGAACCAAGAGACCCAGTACTTC.

This clonotype was recorded a few times. The genes are TRBV20-1 and TRBJ1-1; D is unclear. The CDR3 runs 10 residues. Germline lookup yields CDR1 DFQATT and CDR2 SNEGSKA (reference sequence). Between the trimmed V and J ends, which lost 3 bases and 8 bases, there was a span of 7 bases. The CDR3 DNA reads TGCAGTGCTAGTGTCACGGAAGCTTTCTTT. It translates to CSASVTEAFF.

J is TRBJ2-2 and V is TRBV7-6; TRBD2 matches 10 bases. Trimming removed 7 bases from V and 6 bases from J; junction bases left unmatched: 5. Germline-derived CDR1 and CDR2 are SGHVS and FNYEAQ. The CDR3 is 14 residues long. CDR3 sequence: CASTGTSVSGELFF. The CDR3, as DNA: TGTGCCAGCACCGGGACTAGCGTCTCCGGGGAGCTGTTTTTT.

This chain connects TRBV27 to TRBJ2-7, with D unclear. Germline values: CDR1 MNHEY, CDR2 SMNVEV (reference sequence). Trimming cost V 3 bases and J 3 bases, with 9 bases left between them. This CDR3 contains 13 residues. The CDR3 protein is CASSLAMGYEQYF. The CDR3 nucleotides read TGTGCCAGCAGTTTGGCGATGGGCTACGAGCAGTACTTC.

The CDR3 region is CASSLGPGSVAEAFF. The CDR3 coding sequence is TGCGCCAGCAGCTTGGGTCCAGGGTCTGTGGCTGAAGCTTTCTTT. The V gene is TRBV5-1, the J gene TRBJ1-1; maybe TRBD1 (5 bases). Germline V lookup: CDR1 SGHRS, CDR2 YFSETQ. This CDR3 has 15 residues. V was clipped by 0 bases and J by 6 bases, with 15 bases between them.

This clonotype was observed a handful of times. The J gene is TRBJ2-1, the V gene TRBV6-5, with TRBD2 identical over 7 bases. V lost 0 bases and J lost 0; bases outside the gene matches: 2. Germline CDR1 and CDR2: MNHEY and SVGAGI. The CDR3 consists of 16 residues. The CDR3 spells CASSYSGGGSYNEQFF. In DNA, the CDR3 is TGTGCCAGCAGTTACTCGGGCGGGGGCTCCTACAATGAGCAGTTCTTC.

This clonotype has a count of ten or more. The V gene is TRBV29-1, the J gene TRBJ2-1; D might be TRBD1 or TRBD2, each matching 6 bases. This CDR3 is 14 amino acids long. Trimming pared 4 bases from V and 4 bases from J, leaving 14 bases between. Germline CDR1 reads SQVTM; CDR2 reads ANQGSEA. The CDR3: CSVAGGREYNEQFF. The CDR3 DNA reads TGCAGCGTTGCCGGGGGCAGAGAATACAATGAGCAGTTCTTC.

This clonotype turned up a few times. The chain recombines TRBV7-2 with TRBJ2-7; no definite D call. The CDR3 is made up of 13 amino acids. In germline, CDR1 is SGHTA, CDR2 FQGNSA. Between the trimmed V and J ends, which lost 3 bases and 3 bases, there was a span of 9 bases. This CDR3 reads CASSLNSGYEQYF. CDR3 DNA: TGTGCCAGCAGCTTGAACAGTGGCTACGAGCAGTACTTC.

As regards this clonotype: An end of the junction differs from the germline gene, which may be a read error. This chain links TRBV4-1 with TRBJ2-3, with D perhaps being TRBD1 or TRBD2 (5 bases each). The CDR3 contains 15 residues. Per the germline V gene, CDR1 is MGHRA and CDR2 is YSYEKL. The CDR3 coding sequence is TGCGCCAGCATCCAAGATTTTCGAGGGGCAGATACGCAGTATTTT. Its protein product is CASIQDFRGADTQYF.

This clonotype appeared many times. V is TRBV28 and J is TRBJ1-2, with TRBD1 matching over 7 bases. Germline V gene data show CDR1 as MDHEN and CDR2 as SYDVKM. The ends lost 5 bases at V and 8 bases at J; junction bases unmatched: 5. CDR3 length equals 12 residues. In DNA form, the CDR3 reads TGTGCCAGCAGTCTCCAGGGGGGCGGCTACACCTTC. Translated, it gives CASSLQGGGYTF.

This clonotype came up a few times. The CDR3 spells CASSDRAWETGELFF. The CDR3 DNA sequence: TGTGCCAGCAGCGACAGGGCCTGGGAAACCGGGGAGCTGTTTTTT. The rearrangement links TRBV7-9 to TRBJ2-2; 7 bases map to TRBD1. The CDR3 spans 15 residues. Germline-derived CDR1 and CDR2 are SEHNR and FQNEAQ (reference sequence). V was pared by 5 bases and J by 5 bases, with 8 bases of the junction left unmatched.

This clonotype appeared a few times. The J gene is TRBJ2-5, the V gene TRBV7-6, with 7 bases aligning to TRBD2. Germline V gives CDR1 SGHVS, CDR2 FNYEAQ. The CDR3 runs 15 residues. V trimming: 4 bases; J trimming: 2 bases; junction bases outside the gene matches: 7. The CDR3 DNA sequence: TGTGCCAGCAGCTCAGGCGGGCGGGAGCAAGAGACCCAGTACTTC. Translating it yields CASSSGGREQETQYF.

This clonotype was seen at least ten times. This rearrangement joins TRBV20-1 to TRBJ2-1; 11 nucleotides line up with TRBD2. V lost 6 bases, J lost 6 bases, and 7 bases stayed unmatched. This CDR3 has 14 amino acids. Germline lookup yields CDR1 DFQATT and CDR2 SNEGSKA (reference sequence). CDR3 sequence: CSAITSGGGNEQFF. The CDR3 bases are TGCAGTGCGATTACTAGCGGGGGAGGCAATGAGCAGTTCTTC.

This chain joins TRBV2 and TRBJ2-5; D unresolved. CDR1 and CDR2 from the germline V gene are SNHLY and FYNNEI. This CDR3 contains 16 residues. Deletions cut 1 base from V and 5 bases from J, with 17 bases between. CDR3 DNA: TGTGCCAGCAGTGAAGTTGCAGACGATGTTTGGGAGACCCAGTACTTC. Its protein is CASSEVADDVWETQYF.

The chain is built from TRBV11-3 and TRBJ2-5; possible D gene TRBD2, 5 bases. The length of the CDR3 is 16 residues. V was trimmed by 0 bases and J by 2 bases, leaving 13 bases between them. Germline V gene data show CDR1 as SGHNT and CDR2 as YENEEA. CDR3 nucleotides: TGTGCCAGCAGCTTAGATGGGAATAGCGCGCAAGAGACCCAGTACTTC. Translation gives CASSLDGNSAQETQYF.

This chain uses TRBV2 with TRBJ2-3, with a possible D match to TRBD1 (6 bases). Germline values: CDR1 SNHLY, CDR2 FYNNEI. V was cut by 4 bases and J by 3 bases, with 14 bases left in between. CDR3 length: 15 amino acids. In DNA form, the CDR3 reads TGTGCCAGCAGTGGGGGGCCCCCAAGGACAGATACGCAGTATTTT. This gives the protein CASSGGPPRTDTQYF.

This clonotype was picked up a small number of times. The genes are TRBV20-1 and TRBJ1-4; D possibly corresponds to TRBD1 (6 bases). Germline values: CDR1 DFQATT, CDR2 SNEGSKA (reference sequence). Trimming removed 5 bases at V and 8 bases at J, with 15 bases between. This CDR3 comprises 13 residues. In DNA, the CDR3 is TGCAGTGCTGAGGGGGGCGAGCAGGAAAAACTGTTTTTT. Its translation: CSAEGGEQEKLFF.

This clonotype appeared a few times. The V call is TRBV4-3, the J call TRBJ1-3; D remains unclear. Between the trimmed V and J ends, which lost 0 bases and 3 bases, there was a span of 9 bases. The germline gives CDR1 LGHNA, CDR2 YSLEER. CDR3 length equals 15 residues. The CDR3 region is CASSQDLSHGNTIYF. The CDR3 nucleotides are TGCGCCAGCAGCCAAGATTTGTCGCATGGAAACACCATATATTTT.

Only a few counts were recorded for this clonotype. The chain uses TRBV25-1 and TRBJ2-5; D might be TRBD2 (5 bases). Trimming left V 2 bases short and J 5 bases short, with 15 bases between. In germline, CDR1 is MGHDK, CDR2 SYGVNS. CDR3 length equals 15 residues. As DNA, the CDR3 is TGTGCCAGCAGTGAAAGCCGGGTAGCGCTGGAGACCCAGTACTTC. Protein: CASSESRVALETQYF.

The chain couples TRBV7-8 to TRBJ2-2, with 7 bases aligning to TRBD2. The germline V gene has CDR1 SGHVS and CDR2 FQNEAQ. V was pared by 5 bases and J by 4 bases, with 10 bases of the junction left unmatched. The CDR3 consists of 16 residues. The CDR3 DNA is TGTGCCAGCAGCGAGGAGAAGCGGGGTGGCACCGGGGAGCTGTTTTTT. It translates to CASSEEKRGGTGELFF.

The chain couples TRBV11-2 to TRBJ1-5; D gene unclear. The V end lost 1 base, the J end lost 6 bases, and 7 bases lay between the germline ends. This CDR3 contains 13 residues. Germline CDR1 reads SGHAT; CDR2 reads FQNNGV. DNA of the CDR3: TGTGCCAGCAGCTTAGGGGGAGGTCAGCCCCAGCATTTT. It is translated as CASSLGGGQPQHF.

The chain has TRBV18 and TRBJ2-7; 10 bases map to TRBD1. The CDR3 totals 15 residues. Unmatched junction bases numbered 7, after V lost 5 bases and J lost 3 bases. The V gene's germline CDR1 is KGHSH and CDR2 LQKENI. CDR3 protein: CASSGPGTGDYEQYV. The CDR3 DNA reads as TGTGCCAGCTCAGGACCCGGGACAGGGGACTACGAGCAGTACGTC.

This clonotype showed up just a few times. The rearrangement joins TRBV4-3 to TRBJ2-1; TRBD2 agrees at 7 bases. The CDR3 has 17 residues. V lost 4 bases to trimming and J lost 2 bases; unmatched junction nucleotides: 11. Germline CDR1 and CDR2: LGHNA and YSLEER. CDR3 protein: CASSLNSGRGTYNEQFF. CDR3 coding DNA: TGCGCCAGCAGCCTAAATAGCGGGCGGGGTACCTACAATGAGCAGTTCTTC.